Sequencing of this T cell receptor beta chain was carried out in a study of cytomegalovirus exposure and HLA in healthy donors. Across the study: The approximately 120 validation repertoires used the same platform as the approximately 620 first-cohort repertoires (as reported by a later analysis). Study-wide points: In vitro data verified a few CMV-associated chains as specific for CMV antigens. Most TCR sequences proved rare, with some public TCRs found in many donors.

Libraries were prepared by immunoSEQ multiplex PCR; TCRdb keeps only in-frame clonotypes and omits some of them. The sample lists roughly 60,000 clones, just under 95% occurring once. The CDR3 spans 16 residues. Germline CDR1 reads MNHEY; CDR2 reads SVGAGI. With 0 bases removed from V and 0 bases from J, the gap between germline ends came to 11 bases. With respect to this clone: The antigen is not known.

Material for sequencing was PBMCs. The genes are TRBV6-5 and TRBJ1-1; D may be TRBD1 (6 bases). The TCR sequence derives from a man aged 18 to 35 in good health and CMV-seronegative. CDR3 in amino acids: CASSYSRGPLNTEAFF. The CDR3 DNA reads TGTGCCAGCAGTTACTCCAGGGGACCTCTGAACACTGAAGCTTTCTTT.